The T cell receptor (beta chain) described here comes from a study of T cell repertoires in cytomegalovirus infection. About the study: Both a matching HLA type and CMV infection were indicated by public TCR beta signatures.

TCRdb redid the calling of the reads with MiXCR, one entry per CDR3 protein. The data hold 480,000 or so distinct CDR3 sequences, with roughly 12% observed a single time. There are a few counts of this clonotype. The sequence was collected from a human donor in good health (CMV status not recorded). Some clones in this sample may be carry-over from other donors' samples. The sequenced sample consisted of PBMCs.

Here the CDR3 reads CSIRRGGLSTDTQYF. CDR3 bases: TGCAGTATCAGACGGGGGGGCCTAAGCACAGATACGCAGTATTTT. The chain links TRBV20-1 to TRBJ2-3; TRBD2 agrees at 8 bases. The CDR3 contains 15 residues. Germline CDR1 DFQATT, CDR2 SNEGSKA (reference sequence). V lost 8 bases, J lost 0 bases, and 10 bases stayed unmatched.